The rows below give T cell receptor beta chains drawn from one sample of a study of shared clonotypes between healthy human individuals. The data were produced by immunoSEQ multiplex PCR, yet TCRdb's version contains in-frame clones alone and is incomplete. This table holds about 610,000 clones, 97% found once. The sequencing sample was made of naive CD4+ T cells sorted from blood. These receptors all come from a woman aged 25 to 45 in good health. The CDR3 runs from the conserved cysteine through the conserved F or W. Each record gives: V gene, clone size, J gene, D gene, CDR3 protein, CDR3 DNA. A D gene is named only where the DNA matches it firmly. Clone size, where shown, is once, few, many, or a class for clones that have expanded.

v_call: TRBV15; clone_size: NA; j_call: TRBJ2-1; d_call: NA; cdr3_aa: CATSRDTATRGEFF; cdr3_nt: TGTGCCACCAGCAGAGATACGGCGACTCGCGGCGAGTTCTTC
v_call: TRBV28; clone_size: NA; j_call: TRBJ2-3; d_call: NA; cdr3_aa: CASSTRGLTDTQYF; cdr3_nt: TGTGCCAGCAGCACTCGGGGACTCACAGATACGCAGTATTTT
v_call: TRBV10-1; clone_size: NA; j_call: TRBJ1-1; d_call: NA; cdr3_aa: CASSREQGGTEAFF; cdr3_nt: TGCGCCAGCAGCCGCGAACAGGGAGGGACTGAAGCTTTCTTT
v_call: TRBV11-2; clone_size: NA; j_call: TRBJ2-1; d_call: NA; cdr3_aa: CASSPATYNEQFF; cdr3_nt: TGTGCCAGCAGCCCCGCCACCTACAATGAGCAGTTCTTC
v_call: TRBV5-4; clone_size: NA; j_call: TRBJ2-7; d_call: NA; cdr3_aa: CASPRTLWEQYF; cdr3_nt: TGTGCCAGCCCCCGGACCCTCTGGGAGCAGTACTTC
v_call: TRBV7-7; clone_size: NA; j_call: TRBJ2-5; d_call: NA; cdr3_aa: CASSFTGSQETQYF; cdr3_nt: TGTGCCAGCAGCTTCACCGGATCCCAAGAGACCCAGTACTTC
v_call: TRBV5-1; clone_size: once; j_call: TRBJ2-3; d_call: NA; cdr3_aa: CASSFTGPRGTDTQYF; cdr3_nt: TGCGCCAGCAGCTTCACGGGACCCAGGGGGACTGATACGCAGTATTTT
v_call: TRBV28; clone_size: NA; j_call: TRBJ1-5; d_call: TRBD1; cdr3_aa: CATQTGGGNQPQHF; cdr3_nt: TGTGCCACCCAAACAGGGGGCGGCAATCAGCCCCAGCATTTT
v_call: TRBV5-1; clone_size: NA; j_call: TRBJ2-1; d_call: NA; cdr3_aa: CASSLEWYNEQFF; cdr3_nt: TGCGCCAGCAGCTTGGAGTGGTACAATGAGCAGTTCTTC
v_call: TRBV28; clone_size: NA; j_call: TRBJ2-6; d_call: NA; cdr3_aa: CASRPGGAGGANVLTF; cdr3_nt: TGTGCCAGCAGACCCGGGGGCGCGGGTGGGGCCAACGTCCTGACTTTC
v_call: TRBV28; clone_size: NA; j_call: TRBJ1-3; d_call: TRBD1; cdr3_aa: CASTQNRGKSSGNTIYF; cdr3_nt: TGTGCCAGCACTCAAAACAGGGGGAAAAGCTCTGGAAACACCATATATTTT
v_call: TRBV4-2; clone_size: NA; j_call: TRBJ2-1; d_call: NA; cdr3_aa: CASSQSQDRNEQFF; cdr3_nt: TGTGCCAGCAGCCAAAGTCAGGACCGCAATGAGCAGTTCTTC
v_call: TRBV7-2; clone_size: NA; j_call: TRBJ2-2; d_call: TRBD2; cdr3_aa: CASSVSGRYTGELFF; cdr3_nt: TGTGCCAGCAGCGTTAGCGGGAGGTACACCGGGGAGCTGTTTTTT
v_call: TRBV4-1; clone_size: once; j_call: TRBJ2-2; d_call: TRBD1; cdr3_aa: CASSQTIATGAITGELFF; cdr3_nt: TGCGCCAGCAGCCAAACGATCGCCACAGGGGCGATCACCGGGGAGCTGTTTTTT
v_call: TRBV5-1; clone_size: NA; j_call: TRBJ1-1; d_call: NA; cdr3_aa: CASSFHTGDTEAFF; cdr3_nt: TGCGCCAGCAGCTTTCACACCGGGGACACTGAAGCTTTCTTT
v_call: TRBV4-1; clone_size: NA; j_call: TRBJ2-5; d_call: NA; cdr3_aa: CASTGTYQETQYF; cdr3_nt: TGCGCCAGTACCGGGACTTACCAAGAGACCCAGTACTTC
v_call: TRBV9; clone_size: NA; j_call: TRBJ2-7; d_call: NA; cdr3_aa: CASSVRQASEQYF; cdr3_nt: TGTGCCAGCAGCGTCCGACAGGCCAGCGAGCAGTACTTC
v_call: TRBV19; clone_size: NA; j_call: TRBJ2-5; d_call: NA; cdr3_aa: CASSLGRVVYETQYF; cdr3_nt: TGTGCCAGTAGTTTGGGCCGGGTAGTTTACGAGACCCAGTACTTC
v_call: TRBV15; clone_size: once; j_call: TRBJ2-1; d_call: TRBD2; cdr3_aa: CATSRATSGRYEQFF; cdr3_nt: TGTGCCACCAGCAGAGCGACTAGCGGGAGATATGAGCAGTTCTTC
v_call: TRBV10-3; clone_size: NA; j_call: TRBJ2-5; d_call: TRBD2; cdr3_aa: CAISDMGLAGGETQYF; cdr3_nt: TGTGCCATCAGTGATATGGGACTAGCGGGAGGAGAGACCCAGTACTTC
v_call: TRBV6-1; clone_size: NA; j_call: TRBJ1-3; d_call: NA; cdr3_aa: CATNPAASSGNTIYF; cdr3_nt: TGTGCCACCAACCCGGCCGCGAGCTCTGGAAACACCATATATTTT
v_call: TRBV10-3; clone_size: NA; j_call: TRBJ1-4; d_call: NA; cdr3_aa: CAISLSGDQMFF; cdr3_nt: TGTGCCATCAGTCTCTCGGGGGATCAGATGTTTTTT
v_call: TRBV28; clone_size: few; j_call: TRBJ1-5; d_call: NA; cdr3_aa: CASSPTAQPQHF; cdr3_nt: TGTGCCAGCAGTCCCACGGCTCAGCCCCAGCATTTT
v_call: TRBV21-1; clone_size: NA; j_call: TRBJ2-5; d_call: NA; cdr3_aa: CASSKVRDGEETQYF; cdr3_nt: TGTGCCAGCAGCAAAGTGAGGGACGGAGAGGAGACCCAGTACTTC
v_call: TRBV6-6; clone_size: NA; j_call: TRBJ2-7; d_call: NA; cdr3_aa: CASSNGYEQYF; cdr3_nt: TGTGCCAGCAGCAACGGCTACGAGCAGTACTTC
v_call: TRBV11-2; clone_size: NA; j_call: TRBJ2-7; d_call: NA; cdr3_aa: CASSLGQTYEQYF; cdr3_nt: TGTGCCAGCAGCTTAGGACAGACCTACGAGCAGTACTTC
v_call: TRBV10-1; clone_size: NA; j_call: TRBJ2-7; d_call: NA; cdr3_aa: CASSEGRNRNEQYF; cdr3_nt: TGCGCCAGCAGTGAAGGCAGGAACCGGAACGAGCAGTACTTC